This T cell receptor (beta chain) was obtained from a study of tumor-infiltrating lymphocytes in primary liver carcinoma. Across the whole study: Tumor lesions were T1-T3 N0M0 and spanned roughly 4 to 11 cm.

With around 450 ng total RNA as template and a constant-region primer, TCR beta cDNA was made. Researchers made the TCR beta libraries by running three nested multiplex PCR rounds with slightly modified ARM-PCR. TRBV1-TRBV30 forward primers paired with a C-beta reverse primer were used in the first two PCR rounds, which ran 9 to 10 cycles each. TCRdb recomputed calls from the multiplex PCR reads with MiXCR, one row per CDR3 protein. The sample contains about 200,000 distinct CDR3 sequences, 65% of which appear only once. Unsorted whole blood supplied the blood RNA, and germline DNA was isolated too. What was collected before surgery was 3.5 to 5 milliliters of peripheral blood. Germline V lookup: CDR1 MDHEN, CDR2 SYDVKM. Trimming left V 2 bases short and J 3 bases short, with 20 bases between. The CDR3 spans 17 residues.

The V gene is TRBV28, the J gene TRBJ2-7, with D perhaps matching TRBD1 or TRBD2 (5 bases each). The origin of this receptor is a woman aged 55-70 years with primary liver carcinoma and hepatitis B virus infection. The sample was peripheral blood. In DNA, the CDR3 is TGTGCCAGCAGTTTAGGGGGAAGTGTGGCAGGACACTACGAGCAGTACTTC. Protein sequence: CASSLGGSVAGHYEQYF.